The sequence of this TCR beta chain was determined in a study of CD8+ T cells in alopecia areata. Study observations and caveats: Sequencing of scalp samples also includes resident alphabeta T cells from normal skin. For lesional scalp, especially alopecia totalis/universalis, clonality was higher than in normal scalp.

This clone came up once. The antigen is not known. The length of the CDR3 is 19 residues. The V gene's germline CDR1 is SGHRS and CDR2 YFSETQ. V lost 0 bases and J lost 0, with 16 bases in between. The authors sorted CD4+ and CD8+ T cells from PBMCs. Once RNA had been extracted, it was reverse transcribed into cDNA to act as the sequencing template. Sequencing was performed with immunoSEQ multiplex PCR; in TCRdb, only in-frame clones are kept and a portion is missing. The sample yields 200,000 to 250,000 clones, 56% seen once. The chain links TRBV5-1 to TRBJ2-6; possibly TRBD1 for D (6 bases). Sequenced: CD8+ T cells sorted from blood. The TCR comes from a human donor in good health. CDR3 in amino acids: CASSLVDGQRSSGANVLTF. In nucleotides, the CDR3 is TGCGCCAGCAGCTTGGTTGACGGACAGAGAAGCTCTGGGGCCAACGTCCTGACTTTC.